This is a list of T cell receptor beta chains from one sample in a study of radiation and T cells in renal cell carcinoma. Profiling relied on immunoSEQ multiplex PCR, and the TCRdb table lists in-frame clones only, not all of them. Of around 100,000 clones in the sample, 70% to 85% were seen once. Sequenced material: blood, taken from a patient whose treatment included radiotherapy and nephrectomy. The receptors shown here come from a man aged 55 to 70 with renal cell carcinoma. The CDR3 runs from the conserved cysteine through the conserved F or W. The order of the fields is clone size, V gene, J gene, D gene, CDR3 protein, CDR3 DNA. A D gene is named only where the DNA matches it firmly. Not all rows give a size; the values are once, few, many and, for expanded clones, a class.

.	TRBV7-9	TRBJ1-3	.	CASSLRWGRNTIYF	TGTGCCAGCAGCTTAAGATGGGGCCGAAACACCATATATTTT
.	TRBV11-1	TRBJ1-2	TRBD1	CASSQPPGQGVSCTF	TGTGCCAGCAGCCAACCTCCGGGACAGGGAGTGTCGTGCACCTTC
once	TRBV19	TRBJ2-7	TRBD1	CASSPGQGAYEQYF	TGTGCCAGTAGTCCGGGACAGGGGGCCTACGAGCAGTACTTC
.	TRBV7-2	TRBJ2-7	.	CASSLGSQGGYEQYF	TGTGCCAGCAGCTTAGGATCGCAGGGTGGCTACGAGCAGTACTTC
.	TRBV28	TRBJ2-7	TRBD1	CASSDSLGTGKYEQYF	TGTGCCAGCAGTGACTCTCTCGGGACAGGGAAGTACGAGCAGTACTTC
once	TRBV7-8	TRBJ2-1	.	CASSLGGSASPPPQFF	TGTGCCAGCAGCTTAGGAGGAAGCGCGAGTCCTCCACCGCAGTTCTTC
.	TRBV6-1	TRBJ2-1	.	CASFQDGVSYNEQFF	TGTGCCAGCTTCCAGGACGGTGTCTCCTACAATGAGCAGTTCTTC
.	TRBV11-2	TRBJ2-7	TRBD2	CASSLLAASYEQYF	TGTGCCAGCAGCTTACTAGCGGCCTCCTACGAGCAGTACTTC
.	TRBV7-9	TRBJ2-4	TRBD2	CASSLLAGGKNIQYF	TGTGCCAGCAGCTTACTAGCGGGAGGCAAAAACATTCAGTACTTC
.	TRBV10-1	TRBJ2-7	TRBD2	CASSAGTSGLSYEQYF	TGCGCCAGCAGTGCCGGTACTAGCGGGCTCTCCTACGAGCAGTACTTC
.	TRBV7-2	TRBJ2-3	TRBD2	CASSSRLAGWRGDTQYF	TGTGCCAGCAGCTCCCGACTAGCGGGGTGGAGGGGGGATACGCAGTATTTT
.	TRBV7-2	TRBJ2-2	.	CASGRRTDFNTGELFF	TGTGCCAGCGGAAGACGGACAGATTTTAACACCGGGGAGCTGTTTTTT
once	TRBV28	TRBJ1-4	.	CASSSPSALRGKLFF	TGTGCCAGCAGCTCTCCATCAGCCCTCCGGGGAAAACTGTTTTTT
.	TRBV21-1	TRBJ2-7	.	CASSKVELAGARYEQYF	TGTGCCAGCAGCAAAGTCGAACTAGCGGGAGCTCGCTACGAGCAGTACTTC
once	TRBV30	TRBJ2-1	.	CAWNPGTGYNEQFF	TGTGCCTGGAACCCCGGGACTGGCTACAATGAGCAGTTCTTC
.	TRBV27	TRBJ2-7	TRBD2	CASSLFGGVLEQYF	TGTGCCAGCAGTTTATTCGGGGGGGTCTTAGAGCAGTACTTC
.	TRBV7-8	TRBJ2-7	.	CASSPPRYRDSSYEQYF	TGTGCCAGCAGCCCGCCCAGATACCGGGACTCTTCCTACGAGCAGTACTTC
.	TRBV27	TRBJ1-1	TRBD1	CASSLRTGGIGMNTEAFF	TGTGCCAGCAGTCTCCGGACAGGGGGCATCGGGATGAACACTGAAGCTTTCTTT
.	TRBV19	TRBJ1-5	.	CASMVGGGNQPQHF	TGTGCCAGTATGGTGGGAGGCGGCAATCAGCCCCAGCATTTT
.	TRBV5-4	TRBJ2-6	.	CASSLETSGANVLTF	TGTGCCAGCAGCTTGGAGACTTCTGGGGCCAACGTCCTGACTTTC
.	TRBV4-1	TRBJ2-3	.	CASSQIGPGVSDTQYF	TGCGCCAGCAGCCAAATAGGTCCGGGAGTCTCGGATACGCAGTATTTT
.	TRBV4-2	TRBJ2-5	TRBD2	CASSQDSPGLAGVKETQYF	TGTGCCAGCAGCCAAGATTCCCCGGGACTAGCCGGAGTTAAAGAGACCCAGTACTTC
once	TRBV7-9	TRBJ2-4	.	CASSLGKNIQYF	TGTGCCAGCAGCTTAGGAAAAAACATTCAGTACTTC
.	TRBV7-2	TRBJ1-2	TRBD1	CASSLDRGVYGYTF	TGTGCCAGCAGCTTAGACAGGGGGGTCTATGGCTACACCTTC
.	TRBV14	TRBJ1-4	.	CASSPLDSPNEKLFF	TGTGCCAGCAGCCCCTTGGACAGCCCTAATGAAAAACTGTTTTTT
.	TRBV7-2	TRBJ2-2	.	CASSPSRNTGELFF	TGTGCCAGCAGCCCTTCTAGGAACACCGGGGAGCTGTTTTTT
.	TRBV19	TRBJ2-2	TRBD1	CASRDRARDTGELFF	TGTGCCAGTAGGGACAGGGCCCGTGACACCGGGGAGCTGTTTTTT